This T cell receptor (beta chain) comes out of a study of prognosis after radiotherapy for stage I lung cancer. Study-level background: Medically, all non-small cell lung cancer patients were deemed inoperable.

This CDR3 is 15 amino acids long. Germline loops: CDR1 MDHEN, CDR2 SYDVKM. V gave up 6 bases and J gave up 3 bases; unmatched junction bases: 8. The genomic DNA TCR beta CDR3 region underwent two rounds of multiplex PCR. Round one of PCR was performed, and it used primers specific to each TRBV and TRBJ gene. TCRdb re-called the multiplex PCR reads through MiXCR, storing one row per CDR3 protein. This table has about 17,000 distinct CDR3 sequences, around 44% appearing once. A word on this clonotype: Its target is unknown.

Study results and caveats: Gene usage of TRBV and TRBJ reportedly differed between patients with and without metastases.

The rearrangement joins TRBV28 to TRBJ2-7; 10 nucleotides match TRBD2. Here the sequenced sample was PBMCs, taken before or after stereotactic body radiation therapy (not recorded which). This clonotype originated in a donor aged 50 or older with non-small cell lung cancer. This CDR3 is CASSSIAGGLYEQYF. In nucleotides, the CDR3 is TGTGCCAGCAGCTCTATAGCGGGGGGCCTCTACGAGCAGTACTTC.